The T cell receptor beta chain under discussion was sequenced for a study of blood T cells in healthy people across ages. Primers used in a second PCR of roughly 7 to 12 cycles were a sample-barcoded 5' primer and a J-beta primer mix. One entry per CDR3 protein results from TCRdb running MiXCR on the 5' RACE reads. The top ten hold roughly 18% of the sample, which has about 570,000 distinct CDR3 sequences, 27% seen once. Looked up from germline, CDR1 is SGDLS and CDR2 is YYNGEE. Deletions cut 4 bases from V and 5 bases from J, with 21 bases between. The CDR3 extends over 16 amino acids. This chain joins TRBV9 and TRBJ2-5; a possible D gene is TRBD1 (6 bases). The TCR originated in a woman aged 70-85 years in good health. Source material: blood. CDR3 DNA sequence: TGTGCCAGCAGCCCCCATCCAGGGGTTGTCCAGGAGACCCAGTACTTC. Residues: CASSPHPGVVQETQYF.